This T cell receptor (beta chain) was sequenced during a study of cytomegalovirus exposure and HLA in healthy donors. The study's findings and limits: Later on, an analysis tied under 20,000 TCR beta sequences to HLA alleles at 0.05 false discovery rate.

13 Jbeta primers and 60 Vbeta primers were used for the PCR. Here immunoSEQ multiplex PCR was the method, and the copy in TCRdb shows in-frame clones only, minus some. This table holds 90,000 or so clones, about 67% found once. As for this clone: Its specificity is not known.

Sequencing was carried out using PBMCs. This sequence was found in a woman younger than 35 in good health and CMV-seropositive.

CDR3 loop: CASSLFQGEKLFF. CDR3 DNA sequence: TGTGCCAGCAGTTTATTTCAGGGTGAAAAACTGTTTTTT. The chain is built from TRBV27 and TRBJ1-4, with a tentative D call TRBD1 (5 bases). The CDR3 contains 13 residues. Trimming stripped 1 base from V and 7 bases from J, with 7 bases between. Germline loops: CDR1 MNHEY, CDR2 SMNVEV (reference sequence). The full variable domain, rest sourced from reference TRBV27 and TRBJ1-4, is EAQVTQNPRYLITVTGKKLTVTCSQNMNHEYMSWYRQDPGLGLRQIYYSMNVEVTDKGDVPEGYKVSRKEKRNFPLILESPSPNQTSLYFCASSLFQGEKLFFGSGTQLSVL.